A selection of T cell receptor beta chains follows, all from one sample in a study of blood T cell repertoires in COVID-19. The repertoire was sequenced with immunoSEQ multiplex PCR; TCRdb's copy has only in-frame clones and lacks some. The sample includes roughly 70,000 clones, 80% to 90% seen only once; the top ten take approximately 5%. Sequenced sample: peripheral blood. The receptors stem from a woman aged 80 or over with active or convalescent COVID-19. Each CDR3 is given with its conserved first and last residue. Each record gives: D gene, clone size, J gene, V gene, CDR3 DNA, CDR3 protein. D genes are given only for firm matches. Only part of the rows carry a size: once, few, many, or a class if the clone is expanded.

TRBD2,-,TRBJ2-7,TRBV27,TGTGCCAGCAGTTGGGGACTAGCGGGCTACGAGCAGTACTTC,CASSWGLAGYEQYF
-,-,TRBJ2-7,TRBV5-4,TGTGCCAGCAGCTTGCCGGGATTCTACGAGCAGTACTTC,CASSLPGFYEQYF
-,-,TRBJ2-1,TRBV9,TGTGCCAGCAGCGTAGACCCGGGAGTGGGCTACAATGAGCAGTTCTTC,CASSVDPGVGYNEQFF
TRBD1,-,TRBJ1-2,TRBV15,TGTGCCACCAGCAGACGACAGGGTCTTCAGGGCTACACCTTC,CATSRRQGLQGYTF
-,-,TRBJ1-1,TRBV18,TGTGCCAGCTCACCGGGGGCGAACACTGAAGCTTTCTTT,CASSPGANTEAFF
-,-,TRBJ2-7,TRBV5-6,TGTGCCAGCACCATAAGGGCAGGGTCCACCTACGAGCAGTACTTC,CASTIRAGSTYEQYF
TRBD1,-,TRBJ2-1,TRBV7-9,TGTGCCAGCAGCTCCCTTCAACAGGGGAATGAGCAGTTCTTC,CASSSLQQGNEQFF
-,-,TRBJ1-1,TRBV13,TGTGCCAGCAGCTTATGGGCAGGGAACACTGAAGCTTTCTTT,CASSLWAGNTEAFF
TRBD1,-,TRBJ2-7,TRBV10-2,TGCGCCAGCAGAGTTGATAGGACAGGGACGTACGAGCAGTACTTC,CASRVDRTGTYEQYF
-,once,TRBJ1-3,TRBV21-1,TGTGCCAGCAGCGACCGACAGGGTGGTGGAAACACCATATATTTT,CASSDRQGGGNTIYF
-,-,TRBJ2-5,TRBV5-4,TGTGCCAGCAGCTTGGAGTTGGCGGCCCAAGAGACCCAGTACTTC,CASSLELAAQETQYF
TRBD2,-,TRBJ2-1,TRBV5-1,TGCGCCAGCAGCGAAATAGCGGGGGTATCCAATGAGCAGTTCTTC,CASSEIAGVSNEQFF
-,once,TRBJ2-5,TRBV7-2,TGTGCCAGCAGCTTAGGGCGGGGTCTCTCAGAGACCCAGTACTTC,CASSLGRGLSETQYF
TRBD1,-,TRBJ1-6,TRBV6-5,TGTGCCAGCAGGGGACAGATCTATAATTCACCCCTCCACTTT,CASRGQIYNSPLHF
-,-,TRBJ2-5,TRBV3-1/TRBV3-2,TGTGCCAGCAGCCCTCCTTCTGGCGGCCAAGAGACCCAGTACTTC,CASSPPSGGQETQYF
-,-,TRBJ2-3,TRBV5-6,TGTGCCAGCAGCTCATTAGCCGCCTTGACAGATACGCAGTATTTT,CASSSLAALTDTQYF
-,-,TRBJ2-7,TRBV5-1,TGCGCCAGCAGCTCGGACAGCGAACGGCAGTACTTC,CASSSDSERQYF
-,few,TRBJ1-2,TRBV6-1,TGTGCCAGCAGTGAGTTCAGTAATGGCTACACCTTC,CASSEFSNGYTF